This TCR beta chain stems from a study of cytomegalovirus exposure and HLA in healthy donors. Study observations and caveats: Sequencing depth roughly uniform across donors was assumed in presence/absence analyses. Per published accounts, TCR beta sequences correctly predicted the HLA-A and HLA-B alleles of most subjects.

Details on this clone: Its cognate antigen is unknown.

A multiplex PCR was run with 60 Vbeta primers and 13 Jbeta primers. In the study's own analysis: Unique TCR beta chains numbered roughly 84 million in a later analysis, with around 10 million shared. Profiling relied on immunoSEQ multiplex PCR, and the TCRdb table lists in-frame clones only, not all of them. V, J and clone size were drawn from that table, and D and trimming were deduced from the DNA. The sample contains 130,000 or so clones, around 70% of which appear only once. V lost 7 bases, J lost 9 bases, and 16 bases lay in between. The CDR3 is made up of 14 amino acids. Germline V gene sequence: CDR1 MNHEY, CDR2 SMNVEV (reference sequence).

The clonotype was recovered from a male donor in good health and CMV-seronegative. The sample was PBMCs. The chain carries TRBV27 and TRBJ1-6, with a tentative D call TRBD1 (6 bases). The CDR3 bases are TGTGCCAGCACCCCCAGGGGCTCGGGTTCACCCCTCCACTTT. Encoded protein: CASTPRGSGSPLHF.